This T cell receptor (beta chain) was retrieved from a study of Tregs in tolerant kidney transplant recipients. The wider study: Related graft donors supplied nonmyeloablative bone marrow transplants, and mixed chimerism was transient.

This clone is identified as medium-sized (0.01 to 0.1%) from frequency. What it recognizes is unknown. The read gets to within 3 residues of the CDR3 end, and the germline J gene fills in the rest. Some clones are missing from TCRdb's copy, which holds only in-frame ones; the method was immunoSEQ multiplex PCR. The sample has 2,600 or so clones. The V and J ends lost 1 base and 4 bases respectively, with 9 bases between them. The CDR3 has 14 residues. Germline V gene sequence: CDR1 MGHRA, CDR2 YSYEKL. FACS sorting followed an approximately six-day coculture of CFSE-labeled recipient PBMCs with irradiated graft donor PBMCs. Findings and caveats of the study: Tolerant patients' donor-specific Tregs expanded beyond overall Tregs, suggesting antigen-driven growth.

The receptor was derived from a human patient who received a combined kidney and bone marrow transplant. The material sequenced was CD8+ T cells from blood cultured with allogeneic cells, taken before the transplant. The J gene is TRBJ2-3, the V gene TRBV4-1; D is perhaps TRBD2 (5 bases). The CDR3 reads CASSQVLRADTQYF. CDR3 DNA (partial): TGCGCCAGCAGCCAAGTATTGCGGGCAGATACG.